This T cell receptor (beta chain) was observed in a study of cytomegalovirus exposure and HLA in healthy donors. Regarding this clone: What it binds is not known.

The study, taken as a whole, reports: A later examination showed that TCR association rates differed by HLA locus, with DRB1 most and HLA-C fewest. An analysis was carried out later, and it reportedly showed fewer N-insertions in an Asian-associated ancestry cluster than the approximately 680-donor mean.

The CDR3 has 15 residues. Per the germline V gene, CDR1 is LNHDA and CDR2 is SQIVND (reference sequence). Trimming at V came to 7 bases and at J to 5 bases, leaving 11 bases not matched to a gene. PCR involved 60 Vbeta and 13 Jbeta primers. Original handling: Later, 80 million or so unique TCR beta chains were counted in an analysis, and approximately 10 million of them were shared. The method was immunoSEQ multiplex PCR; TCRdb's version includes in-frame clones alone and lacks a portion of them. D and trimming were read from the DNA, whereas the V and J calls and clone size are those reported in that table. This sample yields about 150,000 clones, of which around 73% are seen a single time; 1.5% to 2% belongs to the top ten.

The origin of this receptor is a woman between 18 and 30 years old in good health and CMV-seronegative. Sequenced sample: PBMCs. V gene TRBV19 combines with J gene TRBJ1-5; 7 nucleotides line up with TRBD1. CDR3 amino acids: CASNPRQGLDQPQHF. The CDR3 coding sequence is TGTGCCAGTAACCCCCGACAGGGATTGGATCAGCCCCAGCATTTT.